The 9 T cell receptor beta chains below were found in one sample sequenced in a study of type 1 and type 2 diabetes patients. Genomic DNA was the PCR template. Amplification of the beta chain CDR3 used 30 forward and 13 reverse multiplex primers. TCRdb reprocessed the multiplex PCR reads with MiXCR, giving one entry per CDR3 protein. The sample lists 250,000 or so distinct CDR3 sequences, approximately 50% occurring once. The sequenced sample consisted of peripheral blood mononuclear cells (PBMCs). The receptors were sampled from a young man with type 2 diabetes.

The rearrangement uses TRBV29-1 and TRBJ1-2, with D possibly matching TRBD1 (5 bases). This CDR3 has 12 amino acids. CDR1 SQVTM and CDR2 ANQGSEA come from the germline V gene. Trimming removed 6 bases at V and 3 bases at J, with 11 bases between. For the CDR3, the DNA is TGCAGCGTGGGGTCAGGGTACTATGGCTACACCTTC. It translates to CSVGSGYYGYTF.

This clonotype was seen once. The rearrangement joins TRBV29-1 to TRBJ1-2; D is unclear. V dropped 6 bases and J dropped 4 bases, with 9 bases sitting between them. The CDR3 sequence is 11 residues long. Germline V CDR1 and CDR2: SQVTM, ANQGSEA. CDR3 nucleotides: TGCAGCGTGTCAAGTTCCTATGGCTACACCTTC. The encoded protein is CSVSSSYGYTF.

The V gene is TRBV6-1, the J gene TRBJ2-7; D possibly corresponds to TRBD2 (6 bases). Trimming pared 2 bases from V and 0 bases from J, leaving 11 bases between. The CDR3 loop spans 15 amino acids. Germline V lookup: CDR1 MNHNS, CDR2 SASEGT. The CDR3 is CASSESEGSSYEQYF. As DNA, the CDR3 is TGTGCCAGCAGTGAATCGGAGGGGAGCTCCTACGAGCAGTACTTC.

The table lists this clonotype with a few counts. This chain joins TRBV5-1 and TRBJ1-1; no firm D call. Germline CDR1 SGHRS, CDR2 YFSETQ. V was clipped by 0 bases and J by 5 bases, with 11 bases between them. The CDR3 is 14 amino acids. The CDR3 DNA is TGCGCCAGCAGCTTGGCCGGTGCCGGGACTGAAGCTTTCTTT. It encodes CASSLAGAGTEAFF.

The rearrangement links TRBV7-2 to TRBJ2-5; D tentatively fits TRBD1 or TRBD2 (6 bases each). The CDR3 runs to 17 residues. Germline loops: CDR1 SGHTA, CDR2 FQGNSA. Trimming removed 6 bases from V and 5 bases from J, with 25 bases in between. The CDR3 protein is CASSLLGGPDLGETQYF. The CDR3 DNA is TGTGCCAGCAGTTTACTTGGGGGGCCAGACCTCGGGGAGACCCAGTACTTC.

This clonotype showed up just a few times. The chain has TRBV27 and TRBJ1-2; no reliable D call. Trimming took off 5 bases at V and 2 bases at J, with 9 bases between the two ends. The CDR3 is 13 amino acids. Germline-derived CDR1 and CDR2 are MNHEY and SMNVEV (reference sequence). CDR3 DNA sequence: TGTGCCAGCAGTAAGACTAGGAACTATGGCTACACCTTC. Protein: CASSKTRNYGYTF.

This clonotype was seen a handful of times. CDR3 in DNA: TGTGCCACCCTTGACAGGGGCTATGGCTACACCTTC. Translation: CATLDRGYGYTF. This chain connects TRBV19 to TRBJ1-2; 8 nucleotides line up with TRBD1. The V gene's germline CDR1 is LNHDA and CDR2 SQIVND (reference sequence). The CDR3 runs to 12 residues. The ends lost 10 bases at V and 4 bases at J; junction bases unmatched: 5.

This clonotype was picked up a small number of times. The gene calls are TRBV6-6 and TRBJ2-1; 12 bases are a match to TRBD2. Germline-derived CDR1 and CDR2 are MNHNY and SVGAGI (reference sequence). The V and J ends lost 11 bases and 6 bases, in that order; junction bases with no gene match: 8. The CDR3 is 14 residues long. The chain's CDR3 is CASRTSGEGNEQFF. The CDR3 DNA is TGTGCCTCTCGGACTAGCGGGGAGGGCAATGAGCAGTTCTTC.

As to this clonotype: An end of the junction differs from the germline gene, which may be a read error. This chain links TRBV30 with TRBJ1-1; D gene ambiguous. CDR1 and CDR2 (germline): GTSNPN, SVGIG (reference sequence). The CDR3 totals 12 residues. The CDR3: CAWSVWSTEASF. The CDR3 DNA follows: TGTGCCTGGAGTGTCTGGAGCACGGAAGCTTCCTTT.